These T cell receptor beta chains were read from a single sample in a study of blood T cell repertoires in COVID-19. This table comes from immunoSEQ multiplex PCR, and its TCRdb copy is limited to in-frame clones, with some not included. The data show some 160,000 clones, with 65% to 90% seen just once and over 1.5% held by the top ten. The sample consisted of peripheral blood. These receptors came from a human donor in a cohort sampled during active COVID-19. CDR3s include the opening cysteine and the closing phenylalanine or tryptophan. A D gene is named only where the DNA matches it firmly. Only some rows state a clone size, as once, few, many or a class for expanded clones.

d_gene	abundance	j_gene	v_gene	CDR3aa	CDR3nt
TRBD2	.	TRBJ2-5	TRBV7-9	CASSPGGAWETQYF	TGTGCCAGCAGCCCCGGGGGGGCATGGGAGACCCAGTACTTC
.	.	TRBJ1-3	TRBV5-4	CATRQAGNTIYF	TGTGCCACTAGACAGGCCGGAAACACCATATATTTT
.	.	TRBJ2-1	TRBV4-3	CASSQDQGGNEQFF	TGCGCCAGCAGCCAAGATCAGGGAGGCAATGAGCAGTTCTTC
.	.	TRBJ1-5	TRBV11-2	CASSWGGWGNQPQHF	TGTGCCAGCAGCTGGGGGGGCTGGGGCAATCAGCCCCAGCATTTT
.	.	TRBJ2-4	TRBV6-2/TRBV6-3	CASSGGLAKNIQYF	TGTGCCAGCAGTGGGGGCCTCGCCAAAAACATTCAGTACTTC
TRBD1	few	TRBJ1-1	TRBV2	CASSSPGQGRTEAFF	TGTGCCAGCAGCTCACCGGGACAGGGTAGGACTGAAGCTTTCTTT
.	.	TRBJ1-1	TRBV18	CASSPPSTGNTEAFF	TGTGCCAGCTCACCCCCTTCCACGGGGAACACTGAAGCTTTCTTT
.	few	TRBJ1-3	TRBV27	CASRGGSGNTIYF	TGTGCCAGCAGGGGGGGCTCTGGAAACACCATATATTTT
TRBD1	.	TRBJ1-5	TRBV19	CASSISQGVNQPQHF	TGTGCCAGTAGTATCTCACAGGGGGTAAATCAGCCCCAGCATTTT
TRBD1	.	TRBJ1-1	TRBV28	CASSLSIGPTGRAFF	TGTGCCAGCAGTTTAAGCATAGGGCCGACAGGGAGAGCTTTCTTT
.	.	TRBJ1-2	TRBV4-3	CASSQEGGRANYGYTF	TGCGCCAGCAGCCAAGAAGGAGGACGAGCTAACTATGGCTACACCTTC
.	.	TRBJ2-5	TRBV21-1	CASSKGVAQETQYF	TGTGCCAGCAGCAAAGGGGTAGCCCAAGAGACCCAGTACTTC
TRBD1	.	TRBJ1-5	TRBV11-2	CASSLGTGTQPQHF	TGTGCCAGCAGCTTAGGGACAGGGACGCAGCCCCAGCATTTT
TRBD2	.	TRBJ2-7	TRBV4-3	CASSQDFASGAYEQYF	TGCGCCAGCAGCCAAGATTTTGCTAGCGGAGCCTACGAGCAGTACTTC
.	.	TRBJ2-1	TRBV5-4	CASSLDNYNEQFF	TGTGCCAGCAGCTTGGACAACTACAATGAGCAGTTCTTC
TRBD2	.	TRBJ2-7	TRBV13	CASSGVGAGAYEQYF	TGTGCCAGCAGCGGCGTAGGAGCGGGGGCCTACGAGCAGTACTTC
.	.	TRBJ2-7	TRBV7-9	CASSLLGANEQYF	TGTGCCAGCAGCTTACTGGGGGCAAACGAGCAGTACTTC
TRBD1	.	TRBJ1-6	TRBV9	CASSVDRQGRNSPLHF	TGTGCCAGCAGCGTAGATAGACAGGGGAGAAATTCACCCCTCCACTTT
TRBD1	.	TRBJ1-2	TRBV27	CASSLGTGSYGYTF	TGTGCCAGCAGTTTAGGGACAGGTTCTTATGGCTACACCTTC
TRBD2	.	TRBJ2-2	TRBV5-1	CASSLAPSGRGTGELFF	TGCGCCAGCAGCTTGGCCCCTAGCGGGAGAGGAACCGGGGAGCTGTTTTTT
.	.	TRBJ2-6	TRBV21-1	CASSNSSGGSFGANVLTF	TGTGCCAGCAGCAACTCTAGCGGGGGGTCATTTGGGGCCAACGTCCTGACTTTC